This TCR beta chain was found in a study of cytomegalovirus exposure and HLA in healthy donors (dated 2017 in TCRdb). Looking at the study overall: An earlier analysis of 550 to 700 of the donors reported roughly 270 Gb of sequence data and roughly 100 million unique TCR beta sequences from 150 million to 200 million T cells. About 280 gigabases of sequencing data and 80 million or so unique TCR sequences were included in an early release covering several hundred HLA-typed donors. Of the 398 genotyped donors, over 80% were placed in the genetic ancestry cluster associated with self-reported Caucasian donors. The study aimed to test whether cataloging public T cell receptors could reveal signatures of past pathogen exposure. The T cell repertoires of under 750 subjects were profiled by immunosequencing and related to cytomegalovirus serostatus. Besides the first cohort of 666 subjects, a separate validation cohort made up of over 95 different subjects was used. The study combined high-throughput TCR immunosequencing, statistical association of individual TCRs with disease status, and machine learning to predict cytomegalovirus infection status. A later analysis re-examined previously published TCR beta repertoires from more than 650 donors and added high-resolution HLA genotyping to investigate patterns of TCR occurrence. In the later analysis, no new phenotypic data were used to find candidate immune exposures; instead, reliance was placed on TCR beta sequences and their occurrence across donors. In an earlier analysis of a few hundred of the donors, high-throughput TCR beta sequencing was used to judge whether each TCR beta V gene segment behaved as functional or pseudogenic. Donor age, sex, ethnicity and CMV serostatus were collected together with the repertoire data. A later genetic analysis used genome-wide SNP genotypes for about 55% of the 666 donors, treating that subset as a discovery cohort. Every discovery cohort repertoire had been produced on one sequencing platform. HLA typing included class I and class II loci at four-digit resolution. The number of donors typed differed by locus, with roughly 620-630 for A, B, C, DRB1 and DQB1, roughly 520 for DQA1, about 610 for DPA1, and 472 for DPB1. Because of strong linkage in the cohort, roughly five DR-DQ haplotypes were treated as single units for association and clustering. Across 398 genotyped donors of the cohort, an average of about 240,000 unique TCR beta nucleotide sequences per donor were sequenced, and 15% to 20% of those sequences were non-productive. Study-wide conclusions, independent of this receptor: The classifier was reported to diagnose cytomegalovirus status with high specificity and sensitivity in both the original cohort and the validation cohort. It was suggested by the authors that the approach could potentially be generalized to other disease states and immunological phenotypes. Compared with the approximately 670-donor mean, donors in an Asian-associated ancestry cluster had fewer N-insertions in productive TCRs, according to a later genetic analysis. Most TCR sequences were observed very rarely across donors, whereas some public TCRs were present in many individuals. A further reported finding was that TCR beta sequences accurately predicted the HLA-A and HLA-B alleles for most subjects in the first cohort. A cluster of highly shared sequence variants was judged likely to represent a technical artifact of the sequencing pipeline. Correlated functional status among segregating V segments might reflect linkage disequilibrium, but an unknown experimental factor could not be ruled out. Roughly uniform sequencing depth across donors was assumed in presence/absence analyses, although this assumption may not hold. Some IMGT-functional V segments, including TRBV6-2 and TRBV6-3, could not be distinguished by the 87-base-pair reads and were therefore excluded. A later analysis found that most CMV-associated TCR beta chains appeared HLA-restricted, with HLA associations seemingly driven largely by CMV exposure. The cohort was sequenced for TCR beta chains only, and without alpha or paired-chain data the features that could be detected were limited. The study listed 150 to 200 TCR beta chains as associated with cytomegalovirus. Immune exposure information for the cohort was limited to CMV serostatus. According to a later analysis, parvovirus B19, influenza, CMV and Epstein-Barr virus appeared linked to several top co-occurrence clusters. In vitro tests confirmed that a few of the cytomegalovirus-associated TCR beta chains recognize cytomegalovirus antigens. In an earlier analysis of more than 450 of the donors, most TCR beta V segments were observed in productive rearrangements about 90% or about 30% of the time, broadly matching IMGT annotations. In a later analysis, HLA-associated TCR beta chains showed more clonal expansion and lower generation probabilities than non-associated chains that were equally common. In a later analysis, over 15,000 TCR beta sequences were associated with specific HLA alleles at a false discovery rate of 0.05. Because HLA typing was unavailable for some donors at each locus, only the typed subset was used in association tests. In a later genetic analysis, a missense DCLRE1C variant was associated with V-gene and J-gene trimming of TCR beta chains, and the association was replicated in an independent cohort. Assigning TCR associations to individual alleles was difficult when HLA alleles, especially DR and DQ, strongly co-occurred. The earlier analysis of fewer than 750 of the donors excluded some 15 rarely observed V segments, including chromosome 9 orphons, because counts were too low. In a later analysis, the rate of TCR association differed among HLA loci, with DRB1 alleles having the most associated TCRs and HLA-C alleles having the fewest.

For this chain, trimming is 1 base at the V end and 3 bases at the J end, and the number of junction bases without a gene match is 5. The germline V gene (reference sequence) specifies GTSNPN as CDR1 and SVGIG as CDR2. From its cysteine to its phenylalanine, the CDR3 spans 15 amino acids. Left in the record is the CDR3 DNA by itself, 45 bases read in frame from the first base. The cohort consisted of fewer than 700 healthy bone marrow donors. Cohort members were all nominally healthy when sampled, although unrecorded immune exposures were likely present. The donor was CMV seronegative and was included in the group of 352 seronegative cohort members. Each donor provided a peripheral blood sample, and peripheral blood mononuclear cells were used for TCR beta sequencing. The Qiagen DNeasy Blood Extraction Kit was used to extract genomic DNA from the blood cell samples. As for this clone: It lacks a known antigen. There are no base qualities to consult, and no much larger clone falls within one base.

To prepare the library, the immunoSEQ multiplex PCR assay was applied. The multiplex PCR relied on a mix of 60 forward primers for TCR Vbeta segments and 13 reverse primers for TCR Jbeta segments. A multiplex PCR assay on genomic DNA amplified the CDR3 region of rearranged TCR beta genes. On the Illumina HiSeq System, the amplified TCR beta libraries were sequenced as 87-base-pair reads. Concerning the study's data processing: Across the 500 to 850 repertoires, a later analysis counted tens of millions of unique TCR beta chains, some 11 million of which were shared by at least two donors. Raw reads were error-corrected and collapsed into unique sequences with a nearest-neighbor algorithm that merged closely related sequences to remove PCR and sequencing errors. To assign V, D and J gene segments, CDR3 sequences were aligned to IMGT reference sequences. For a sequence to be retained, a match of at least six nucleotides to both a V gene segment and a J gene segment was required. Rearrangements were called productive when the CDR3 lacked stop codons and stayed in frame with V and J; all others were non-productive. Following IMGT convention, CDR3 was defined as the stretch from the second conserved V-encoded cysteine up to the conserved J-encoded phenylalanine. The earlier analysis of a few hundred of the donors excluded sequences that lacked an unambiguous match to a single V gene segment. In an earlier analysis of about 590 of the donors, a V segment was called functional when productive rearrangements were above 56.7%, and segregating when the standard deviation between donors exceeded 5%. A statistical classification framework was built for diagnosing cytomegalovirus status from the catalog of TCR beta chain sequences. In a later analysis, TCR nucleotide sequences were compared against IMGT/GENE-DB human TR gene sequences so that V and J genes could be assigned. In a later analysis, CDR3 sequences and most-parsimonious VDJ recombination scenarios were assigned using the TCRdist pipeline. A later analysis defined each TCR beta chain by its CDR3 amino acid sequence plus V-gene family, and excluded reads lacking a unique V-gene family. To address suspected cross-contamination and a sequencing artifact, a later analysis removed under 600 highly shared, low-generation-probability nucleotide sequences. A later analysis calculated a clonal expansion index for each public chain from normalized within-repertoire ranks of inferred template counts. Generation probabilities in a later analysis came from a VDJ recombination model fitted to out-of-frame rearrangements, and those results were checked against IGoR. In a later analysis, hypergeometric tests were used to score TCR-TCR, TCR-HLA and TCR-CMV co-occurrence, with a repertoire-size bias correction applied to TCR pairs. False discovery rates were estimated in a later analysis by permuting HLA or CMV assignments 20 times. In a later analysis, co-occurring TCRs were grouped using DBSCAN, with TCRdist sequence similarity added in when clustering inside HLA-allele-positive subsets. Repertoires with fewer than 30,000 or more than 120,000 public chains were left out of co-occurrence clustering, as were several repertoires with anomalous nucleotide sharing. TCRdb's version of the immuneACCESS table is confined to in-frame rearrangements and falls short of the full clone set. An unresolved V gene accounts for under half of the shortfall where checked; the remainder is of unknown origin. V and J calls and clone size are those listed in that table; D and trimming were worked out from the DNA. A total of about 190,000 clones appear in this sample, around 80% of them only once. Roughly 0.99% of the sample is held by the ten biggest clonotypes.

Input material: PBMCs. The source of this sequence is a middle-aged woman in good health and CMV-seronegative. The sequence joins TRBV30 to TRBJ1-5; 8 central bases correspond to TRBD1. The bases are TGTGCCTGGAGTGAATACAGGGGGAACAATCAGCCCCAGCATTTT. Its translation reads: CAWSEYRGNNQPQHF.